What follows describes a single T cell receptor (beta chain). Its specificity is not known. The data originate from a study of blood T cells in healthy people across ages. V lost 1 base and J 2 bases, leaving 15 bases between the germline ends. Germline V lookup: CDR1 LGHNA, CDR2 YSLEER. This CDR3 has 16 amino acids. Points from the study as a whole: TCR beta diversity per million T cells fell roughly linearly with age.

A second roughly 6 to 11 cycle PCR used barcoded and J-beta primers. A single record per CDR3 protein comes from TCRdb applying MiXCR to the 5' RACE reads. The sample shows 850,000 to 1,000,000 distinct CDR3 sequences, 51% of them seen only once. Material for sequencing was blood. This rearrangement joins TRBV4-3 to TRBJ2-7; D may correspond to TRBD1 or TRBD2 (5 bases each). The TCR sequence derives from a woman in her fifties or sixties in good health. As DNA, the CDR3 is TGCGCCAGCAGCCAAGTCGGGATTGGGGGACCCTACGAGCAGTACTTC. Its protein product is CASSQVGIGGPYEQYF.